The rows below give T cell receptor beta chains drawn from one sample of a study of shared clonotypes between healthy human individuals. Produced via immunoSEQ multiplex PCR; TCRdb's table is partial and in-frame only. The sample has roughly 2,000,000 clones, roughly 95% seen once. The sample was naive CD8+ T cells sorted from blood. The receptors were gathered from a man between 18 and 29 years old in good health. Both conserved end residues are part of each CDR3. Each record gives: clone size, J gene, D gene, V gene, CDR3 protein, CDR3 DNA. The D gene is left open where the match is weak. Some rows have no size entry. The others give once, few or many, or a class for an expanded clone.

size: -; J: TRBJ2-7; D: TRBD1; V: TRBV7-8; CDR3: CASSRTGDYEQYF; DNA: TGTGCCAGCAGCCGGACAGGGGACTACGAGCAGTACTTC
size: once; J: TRBJ2-1; D: -; V: TRBV6-5; CDR3: CASSYSGGPYNEQFF; DNA: TGTGCCAGCAGTTACTCGGGGGGCCCATACAATGAGCAGTTCTTC
size: -; J: TRBJ2-1; D: -; V: TRBV10-1; CDR3: CASSDGGVYNEQFF; DNA: TGCGCCAGCAGTGATGGCGGGGTCTACAATGAGCAGTTCTTC
size: -; J: TRBJ2-3; D: TRBD2; V: TRBV5-1; CDR3: CASSLGLAGGFSTDTQYF; DNA: TGCGCCAGCAGCTTGGGCCTAGCGGGAGGGTTTAGCACAGATACGCAGTATTTT
size: -; J: TRBJ2-5; D: TRBD2; V: TRBV5-4; CDR3: CASSLGLAGTLEETQYF; DNA: TGTGCCAGCAGCTTGGGACTAGCGGGGACCCTTGAGGAGACCCAGTACTTC
size: -; J: TRBJ1-2; D: TRBD1; V: TRBV13; CDR3: CASSYPGTGYGYTF; DNA: TGTGCCAGCAGCTACCCCGGGACAGGGTATGGCTACACCTTC
size: -; J: TRBJ2-7; D: -; V: TRBV2; CDR3: CASSKTGGYEQYF; DNA: TGTGCCAGCAGTAAAACCGGGGGCTACGAGCAGTACTTC
size: -; J: TRBJ2-7; D: -; V: TRBV7-8; CDR3: CASSLGTEDLGEQYF; DNA: TGTGCCAGCAGCTTAGGGACTGAGGACCTTGGCGAGCAGTACTTC
size: -; J: TRBJ2-5; D: -; V: TRBV10-1; CDR3: CASSESTSKETQYF; DNA: TGCGCCAGCAGTGAGTCGACAAGTAAAGAGACCCAGTACTTC
size: -; J: TRBJ2-7; D: -; V: TRBV9; CDR3: CASSVGRFSWDEQYF; DNA: TGTGCCAGCAGCGTAGGACGGTTTAGTTGGGACGAGCAGTACTTC
size: -; J: TRBJ2-7; D: TRBD1; V: TRBV27; CDR3: CASSLSDRGKYEQYF; DNA: TGTGCCAGCAGTTTATCGGACAGGGGGAAGTACGAGCAGTACTTC
size: -; J: TRBJ1-5; D: TRBD1; V: TRBV19; CDR3: CASSADRDNQPQHF; DNA: TGTGCCAGTAGTGCAGACAGGGATAATCAGCCCCAGCATTTT
size: once; J: TRBJ2-7; D: -; V: TRBV27; CDR3: CASSLDPLYEQYF; DNA: TGTGCCAGCAGTTTGGATCCCCTCTACGAGCAGTACTTC
size: -; J: TRBJ1-1; D: -; V: TRBV5-1; CDR3: CASSLGGQEAFF; DNA: TGCGCCAGCAGCTTGGGTGGGCAAGAAGCTTTCTTT
size: -; J: TRBJ2-1; D: -; V: TRBV27; CDR3: CASMMTYNEQFF; DNA: TGTGCCAGCATGATGACCTACAATGAGCAGTTCTTC
size: -; J: TRBJ1-4; D: -; V: TRBV5-5; CDR3: CASSLEGRSNEKLFF; DNA: TGTGCCAGCAGCTTGGAAGGCCGCTCTAATGAAAAACTGTTTTTT
size: -; J: TRBJ2-7; D: TRBD1; V: TRBV9; CDR3: CASSLGTGVREQYF; DNA: TGTGCCAGCAGCCTCGGGACAGGGGTGAGGGAGCAGTACTTC
size: -; J: TRBJ1-5; D: -; V: TRBV27; CDR3: CASSVAGYSNQPQHF; DNA: TGTGCCAGCAGCGTAGCAGGGTATAGCAATCAGCCCCAGCATTTT
size: -; J: TRBJ2-1; D: TRBD2; V: TRBV15; CDR3: CATSRDRTSGTYNEQFF; DNA: TGTGCCACCAGCAGAGATCGAACTAGCGGTACCTACAATGAGCAGTTCTTC
size: -; J: TRBJ1-6; D: -; V: TRBV28; CDR3: CASSLRQYNSPLHF; DNA: TGTGCCAGCAGTTTAAGGCAGTATAATTCACCCCTCCACTTT
size: -; J: TRBJ1-1; D: -; V: TRBV27; CDR3: CASSLTGTWTEAFF; DNA: TGTGCCAGCAGTTTAACCGGGACCTGGACTGAAGCTTTCTTT
size: -; J: TRBJ2-1; D: TRBD1; V: TRBV7-9; CDR3: CASSSGTELYNEQFF; DNA: TGTGCCAGCAGCTCCGGGACAGAGCTTTACAATGAGCAGTTCTTC
size: -; J: TRBJ1-4; D: -; V: TRBV7-6; CDR3: CASSFCRNNEKLFF; DNA: TGTGCCAGCAGCTTTTGCAGGAATAATGAAAAACTGTTTTTT
size: -; J: TRBJ2-1; D: -; V: TRBV10-2; CDR3: CASSELGQDYNEQFF; DNA: TGCGCCAGCAGTGAGCTCGGTCAGGACTACAATGAGCAGTTCTTC
size: -; J: TRBJ2-7; D: -; V: TRBV18; CDR3: CASSPPGSYYEQYF; DNA: TGTGCCAGCTCACCACCGGGATCCTATTACGAGCAGTACTTC
size: -; J: TRBJ2-7; D: -; V: TRBV27; CDR3: CASSSSTGQISYEQYF; DNA: TGTGCCAGCAGTTCGTCGACGGGGCAAATCTCCTACGAGCAGTACTTC
size: -; J: TRBJ2-7; D: -; V: TRBV7-9; CDR3: CASSPPPGPYEQYF; DNA: TGTGCCAGCAGCCCCCCACCGGGGCCCTACGAGCAGTACTTC
size: few; J: TRBJ2-5; D: -; V: TRBV7-9; CDR3: CASSLDREETQYF; DNA: TGTGCCAGCAGCTTAGACAGGGAAGAGACCCAGTACTTC
size: -; J: TRBJ2-1; D: TRBD2; V: TRBV29-1; CDR3: CSVISGGASYNEQFF; DNA: TGCAGCGTGATTAGCGGGGGGGCGTCCTACAATGAGCAGTTCTTC
size: -; J: TRBJ2-7; D: -; V: TRBV2; CDR3: CASSVEGYEQYF; DNA: TGTGCCAGCAGTGTTGAGGGCTACGAGCAGTACTTC
size: -; J: TRBJ2-3; D: -; V: TRBV27; CDR3: CASSLLQGFQGDTQYF; DNA: TGTGCCAGCAGTTTACTTCAGGGATTTCAAGGAGATACGCAGTATTTT
size: -; J: TRBJ1-5; D: TRBD1; V: TRBV4-1; CDR3: CASSPGQGEQPQHF; DNA: TGCGCCAGCAGCCCGGGACAGGGGGAACAGCCCCAGCATTTT
size: -; J: TRBJ2-7; D: -; V: TRBV5-1; CDR3: CASSLVGGLTEQYF; DNA: TGCGCCAGCAGCTTGGTCGGGGGGCTCACGGAGCAGTACTTC
size: -; J: TRBJ2-2; D: TRBD1; V: TRBV13; CDR3: CASSLEGTGATGELFF; DNA: TGTGCCAGCAGCTTAGAAGGGACAGGGGCCACCGGGGAGCTGTTTTTT
size: -; J: TRBJ1-5; D: -; V: TRBV4-3; CDR3: CASSQDLWDNQPQHF; DNA: TGCGCCAGCAGCCAAGATTTGTGGGACAATCAGCCCCAGCATTTT
size: -; J: TRBJ1-2; D: -; V: TRBV7-9; CDR3: CASSSDEWGWDGYTF; DNA: TGTGCCAGCAGCTCCGATGAGTGGGGGTGGGATGGCTACACCTTC